Sequencing of this T cell receptor beta chain was carried out in a study of shared clonotypes between healthy human individuals (dated by TCRdb to between 2020 and 2021). The study in broad terms: A couple of women and three men aged 18 to 49 years were included in the cohort. To estimate repertoire size and how much clonotypes are shared between individuals, the study performed deep sequencing of blood TCR repertoires from about five healthy adults. Per donor, three plates each were used for CD4 naive and CD4 memory, two for CD8 naive, and one for CD8 memory. To increase sequencing depth and limit assay-specific biases, different laboratories used diverse techniques to prepare libraries and sequence TCR repertoires. Per donor, leukapheresis produced somewhere between about 0.94 and 9.5 billion PBMCs.

Measured from the cysteine to the phenylalanine, the CDR3 is 14 residues long. Only the CDR3 DNA stays, 42 bases, in frame from base 1. From a lookup of the germline V gene (reference sequence), CDR1 and CDR2 are SEHNR and FQNEAQ. V is pared back by 3 bases and J by 3 bases, with 12 bases lying between the germline termini. CD8 naive samples were obtained by positive selection for CCR7 among CD45RO-negative cells, yielding a CD45RA+CCR7+ population from which TemRA cells were excluded. Donors were healthy HIV-negative adults with no recently reported acute infections or vaccinations. All donors were Caucasian adults living in Nashville, Tennessee, USA. Blood was collected by leukapheresis, and PBMCs were isolated by Ficoll-Histopaque density gradient centrifugation and then cryopreserved in liquid nitrogen vapor phase. Analytical flow cytometry was used to check the purity and quantity of every magnetically sorted T cell population. Genomic DNA was isolated from each sorted fraction and quantified by UV absorbance on a Nanodrop 2000c.

Broad study findings and their caveats: Larger estimated clonotype richness was generally found for naive subsets than for memory subsets. The small number of donors limited the genetic and exposure-history diversity represented. Sharing across a few donors was observed for 4.5% to 6.5% of naive CD4, less than 4% of naive CD8, about 2.5% of memory CD4, and approximately 0.41% of memory CD8 clonotypes. Compared with non-shared clonotypes, the clonotypes found in all four sorted-subset donors had higher generation probabilities. Even with the large sequencing depth, rarefaction of the sorted-subset datasets indicated that sequencing was incomplete. Pairwise subsampling indicated that sequencing depth was expected to affect the degree of clonotype sharing among donors. Sampling was limited to blood, and TCR repertoires in tissue likely differ from TCR repertoires in blood.

For this clone: Its antigen is currently not known. Within one base of it there is no much larger clone, and no base qualities were kept.

TCR CDR3 regions were amplified from genomic DNA by multiplex PCR using the deep immunoSEQ assay. Extracted genomic DNA from each cell subset was spread evenly across all wells of several immunoSEQ 96-well plates, with each plate serving as a replicate. For sorted subsets, roughly 200 ng genomic DNA, equal to about 30,000 T cell genomes, was loaded into each replicate PCR. The purified libraries were quantified using a Qubit 3.0 fluorometer, sized with a Bioanalyzer 2100, and then quantified again using the KAPA Library Quantification kit. Every immunoSEQ 96-well plate was sequenced on a dedicated single-read 150-cycle Illumina NextSeq 550 flow cell. Concerning the study's data processing: The immunoSEQ output contained only junctional sequences without quality scores, so filtering could not match that applied to full-length reads. Sequences were annotated with PyIR, a Python wrapper for IgBLAST v1.9, using IMGT germline references to assign V/J genes and CDR3. Reads were removed for weak V/J assignments (E-value above 1e-6), missing CDR3, stop codons, out-of-frame junctions, or ambiguous translated residues. A V3J clonotype was defined by an identical inferred V gene, J gene, and CDR3 amino acid sequence. The percentage overlap between two repertoires was calculated by dividing the number of shared unique clonotypes by the size of the smaller repertoire. Richness of each repertoire was evaluated using RTK rarefaction, the Chao1 estimator, and Recon v2.1 estimates of unobserved clonotypes. For all TCRbeta clonotypes obtained by the gDNA method from a handful of donors, generation probabilities were computed with OLGA. The table was pulled from immuneACCESS by TCRdb, which kept in-frame rearrangements only. Such tables lose some clones; where checked, under half of the loss comes from unresolved V genes, and the rest has no known cause. For V, J and clone size, that table is used; D and trimming come from the DNA. The sample table holds approximately 810,000 clones, of which 80% to 95% were seen once. The ten largest clones take up nearly 25% of the sample.

This TCR was sampled from a man under 40 in good health. Sample: naive CD8+ T cells sorted from blood. The sample's cell subset or site label, in plain terms: CD45RA+CCR7+. The V and J genes are TRBV7-9 and TRBJ2-7, with the D segment identity uncertain. The DNA reads as follows: TGTGCCAGCAGCTTTGGTTGGTCAGACTACGAGCAGTACTTC. Translated, it reads CASSFGWSDYEQYF.